A selection of T cell receptor beta chains follows, all from one sample in a study of preoperative IRX-2 immunotherapy in early breast cancer. Assay used: immunoSEQ multiplex PCR; TCRdb lists only in-frame clones, some missing. Of tens of thousands of clones in the sample, more than 90% are singletons; the top ten hold approximately 6.5%. The sample was acquired from a patient treated with IRX-2 immunotherapy. These receptors originate from a human donor with breast cancer. CDR3s include the opening cysteine and the closing phenylalanine or tryptophan. D genes are given only for firm matches. Clone size is shown for a subset of rows, as once, few, many or a class of expanded clone.

CDR3 protein	CDR3 DNA	V gene	D gene	J gene	clone size
CASSIGGLRSNEKLFF	TGTGCCAGTAGTATAGGTGGACTGAGATCTAATGAAAAACTGTTTTTT	TRBV19	.	TRBJ1-4	.
CASSLSVAGTGELFF	TGCGCCAGCAGCTTGTCGGTAGCGGGGACCGGGGAGCTGTTTTTT	TRBV5-1	TRBD2	TRBJ2-2	.
CASSPSKTDYNTEAFF	TGTGCCAGCAGCCCTTCTAAAACTGACTACAACACTGAAGCTTTCTTT	TRBV13	.	TRBJ1-1	.
CASSEDFGLAGANKNIQYF	TGTGCCAGCAGTGAAGATTTTGGGCTAGCGGGGGCCAATAAAAACATTCAGTACTTC	TRBV2	TRBD2	TRBJ2-4	.
CASSYTVRNNQPQHF	TGTGCCAGCAGTTACACCGTTAGGAATAATCAGCCCCAGCATTTT	TRBV6-5	.	TRBJ1-5	.
CASSQASGYTDTQYF	TGTGCCAGCAGCCAAGCTAGCGGGTACACAGATACGCAGTATTTT	TRBV4-2	TRBD2	TRBJ2-3	once
CASSLRHNSNQPQHF	TGTGCCAGCAGCTTAAGACACAATAGCAATCAGCCCCAGCATTTT	TRBV7-2	.	TRBJ1-5	.
CASSSRTGLTDTQYF	TGTGCCAGCAGTTCCAGGACAGGTCTCACAGATACGCAGTATTTT	TRBV28	TRBD1	TRBJ2-3	.
CASSPKGQGDGTEAFF	TGTGCCAGCTCACCTAAAGGACAGGGGGATGGAACTGAAGCTTTCTTT	TRBV18	TRBD1	TRBJ1-1	.
CASSPDRGHEKLFF	TGTGCCAGCAGCCCCGACAGGGGACATGAAAAACTGTTTTTT	TRBV5-4	TRBD1	TRBJ1-4	.
CASSPKTGGTGELFF	TGTGCCAGCTCACCAAAGACAGGGGGCACCGGGGAGCTGTTTTTT	TRBV18	TRBD1	TRBJ2-2	.
CASSGVSEAFF	TGTGCCAGCAGCGGGGTATCTGAAGCTTTCTTT	TRBV9	.	TRBJ1-1	.
CASSFPGRGRVQPQHF	TGTGCCAGCAGTTTTCCGGGCCGGGGGCGAGTTCAGCCCCAGCATTTT	TRBV28	.	TRBJ1-5	.
CASSLIRYTEAFF	TGTGCCAGCAGCTTAATTAGGTACACTGAAGCTTTCTTT	TRBV7-8	.	TRBJ1-1	.
CASSIAGGSVETQYF	TGCGCCAGCAGCATAGCGGGAGGGTCGGTAGAGACCCAGTACTTC	TRBV10-1	TRBD2	TRBJ2-5	.
CASSTQGAWGYTF	TGTGCCAGCAGCACACAGGGGGCTTGGGGCTACACCTTC	TRBV21-1	.	TRBJ1-2	.
CASSVGPDNYEQYF	TGTGCCAGCAGCGTAGGACCGGACAACTACGAGCAGTACTTC	TRBV9	.	TRBJ2-7	once
CASSRDSPNTGELFF	TGTGCCAGCAGCCGGGACAGTCCGAACACCGGGGAGCTGTTTTTT	TRBV21-1	.	TRBJ2-2	.
CASSHSVNTEAFF	TGTGCCAGCAGTCATTCGGTGAACACTGAAGCTTTCTTT	TRBV25-1	.	TRBJ1-1	.
CASTPGSLNYGYTF	TGTGCCAGCACCCCGGGGTCCTTGAACTATGGCTACACCTTC	TRBV28	.	TRBJ1-2	.
CATQRRGWSDTQYF	TGTGCCACCCAGCGGCGGGGATGGTCAGATACGCAGTATTTT	TRBV6-1	.	TRBJ2-3	.
CASSGRLGGGGSTEAFF	TGTGCCAGCAGCGGTCGGCTAGGGGGCGGCGGGAGCACTGAAGCTTTCTTT	TRBV9	TRBD1	TRBJ1-1	.
CATTPLQGMKETQYF	TGTGCCACCACCCCCCTGCAGGGAATGAAAGAGACCCAGTACTTC	TRBV6-6	.	TRBJ2-5	.
CASSPTRMYIGYTF	TGTGCCAGCAGCCCTACAAGGATGTACATTGGCTACACCTTC	TRBV6-5	.	TRBJ1-2	.
CASSQIAASYEQYF	TGTGCCAGCTCACAGATAGCGGCTTCCTACGAGCAGTACTTC	TRBV18	.	TRBJ2-7	.
CASSVLPLARTGELFF	TGTGCCAGCAGCGTTCTACCCCTAGCGAGGACCGGGGAGCTGTTTTTT	TRBV9	.	TRBJ2-2	.
CASSRGQGPPDTQYF	TGCGCCAGCAGCCGGGGACAGGGGCCCCCAGATACGCAGTATTTT	TRBV5-1	TRBD1	TRBJ2-3	.
CASRVGELFF	TGTGCCAGCAGGGTCGGGGAGCTGTTTTTT	TRBV18	.	TRBJ2-2	.
CASSQDRLAGGQETQYF	TGCGCCAGCAGCCAAGATCGACTAGCGGGGGGGCAAGAGACCCAGTACTTC	TRBV4-1	TRBD2	TRBJ2-5	.
CASSLERGRETQYF	TGTGCCAGCAGCCTCGAGCGAGGGAGAGAGACCCAGTACTTC	TRBV5-4	.	TRBJ2-5	.
CASSERMRTIYNEQFF	TGTGCCAGCAGCGAGCGGATGCGGACAATCTACAATGAGCAGTTCTTC	TRBV7-2	.	TRBJ2-1	once
CASSLLIQVYEQYF	TGTGCCAGCAGCTTACTTATTCAGGTCTACGAGCAGTACTTC	TRBV7-2	.	TRBJ2-7	.
CASSQFLAKGEQYF	TGTGCCAGCAGTCAATTCCTAGCGAAGGGCGAGCAGTACTTC	TRBV6-5	.	TRBJ2-7	.
CASSTQLVRNEQFF	TGTGCCAGCAGCACCCAGCTTGTCCGCAATGAGCAGTTCTTC	TRBV7-6	.	TRBJ2-1	.
CASSPGGGAGTGELFF	TGTGCCAGCAGCCCGGGGGGAGGGGCTGGAACCGGGGAGCTGTTTTTT	TRBV7-6	TRBD2	TRBJ2-2	.
CSVGTSGGTGELFF	TGCAGCGTGGGGACTAGCGGAGGCACCGGGGAGCTGTTTTTT	TRBV29-1	TRBD2	TRBJ2-2	.
CASSQEFGELFF	TGTGCTAGCAGCCAGGAATTCGGGGAGCTGTTTTTT	TRBV14	.	TRBJ2-2	.
CASSHPVQVAGSYNEQFF	TGTGCCAGCAGCCACCCCGTGCAGGTAGCGGGGTCTTACAATGAGCAGTTCTTC	TRBV7-2	TRBD2	TRBJ2-1	.